This T cell receptor (beta chain) originates from a study of human T cells and chemical hapten exposure. Findings and caveats of the study: Expanded TCR counts at PT1 went up together with patch test score, a positive correlation. Donors were affected by alopecia, so their immune reaction might vary from that of healthy individuals.

Described time point: patch test 3, about 24 weeks after DPC sensitization. Treatment defined: therapeutic diphenylcyclopropenone sensitization with weekly scalp DPC. Regarding this clonotype: What it binds is unknown. A much bigger clone sits one base away, suggesting this may be a read error.

Each CDR3 protein gets one entry after TCRdb re-called the RACE reads with MiXCR. In the table there are about 84,000 distinct CDR3 sequences, 11% of which are singletons. This receptor was identified in a woman aged 45-59 years with alopecia areata. Some clones in this sample may be carry-over from other donors' samples. The sample here was whole blood, taken in connection with sensitization to the hapten diphenylcyclopropenone (DPC).

The CDR3 region is CASTDREAAGNTINF. CDR3 DNA sequence: TGTGCCAGCACCGACAGGGAAGCTGCTGGAAACACCATAAATTTT. The rearrangement joins TRBV6-5 to TRBJ1-3, with 7 bases matching TRBD1. There are 15 residues in the CDR3. Germline lookup yields CDR1 MNHEY and CDR2 SVGAGI.